These 3 T cell receptor beta chains were all obtained from the same sample, sequenced in a study of blood T cell repertoires in COVID-19. Sequenced by immunoSEQ multiplex PCR; TCRdb stores in-frame clones only, minus some. The sample lists about 210,000 clones; just over 85% were seen once. The specimen sequenced was PBMCs or T cells enriched from blood (not recorded which). These receptors were taken from a woman in her thirties or forties with acute COVID-19.

Remarks on this clone: It is unclear where the CDR3 begins or ends on the DNA, so no DNA is shown, and the CDR3 is as TCRdb lists it. The chain employs TRBV12-3 or TRBV12-4 and TRBJ2-1; TRBD2, the table's D call, lacks a check against the DNA. The CDR3 length equals 11 residues, ends included. This chain's CDR3 is CASSFASGTVF.

The chain joins TRBV19 to TRBJ1-2; no clear D gene. Germline V gene data show CDR1 as LNHDA and CDR2 as SQIVND (reference sequence). This CDR3 has 13 amino acids. With 5 bases removed from V and 1 base from J, the gap between germline ends came to 8 bases. CDR3 in amino acids: CASSPYLNYGYTF. CDR3 bases: TGTGCCAGTAGTCCTTATCTTAACTATGGCTACACCTTC.

V usage is TRBV3-1 (or the pseudogene TRBV3-2) and J usage is TRBJ2-1; tentatively, D is TRBD2 (5 bases). The CDR3 covers 15 residues. Germline V gene data show CDR1 as LGHDT and CDR2 as YNNKEL (reference sequence). V lost 1 base and J 0 bases, leaving 7 bases between the germline ends. The CDR3 region is CASSQASGSYNEQFF. CDR3 sequence (DNA): TGTGCCAGCAGCCAAGCCAGCGGCTCCTACAATGAGCAGTTCTTC.